These T cell receptor beta chains were read from a single sample in a study of blood T cell repertoires in COVID-19. The assay was immunoSEQ multiplex PCR, and TCRdb's table has in-frame clones only and misses some. The sample has approximately 250,000 clones, approximately 90% seen once. Sequences were obtained from PBMCs or T cells enriched from blood (not recorded which). Receptor source: a woman aged 25-40 years with acute COVID-19. The CDR3 runs from the conserved cysteine through the conserved F or W. Fields, in order: V gene, D gene, J gene, clone size, CDR3 DNA, CDR3 protein. D genes are given only for firm matches. Part of the rows lack a size; the others show once, few, many or a class for expanded clones.

v_call: TRBV30; d_call: -; j_call: TRBJ2-2; clone_size: -; cdr3_nt: TGTGCCTGGAGCACCCAGGGGAGCACCGGGGAGCTGTTTTTT; cdr3_aa: CAWSTQGSTGELFF
v_call: TRBV28; d_call: TRBD2; j_call: TRBJ2-7; clone_size: -; cdr3_nt: TGTGCCAGCAGTGACCCGGGACTAGGAAACGAGCAGTACTTC; cdr3_aa: CASSDPGLGNEQYF
v_call: TRBV7-2; d_call: TRBD1; j_call: TRBJ2-1; clone_size: -; cdr3_nt: TGTGCCAGCACCCAATCACCGGGACAGGGGGCGCCGTTGAAGTTCTTC; cdr3_aa: CASTQSPGQGAPLKFF
v_call: TRBV19; d_call: -; j_call: TRBJ2-1; clone_size: -; cdr3_nt: TGTGCCAGTAGTACAATAGGAGGAAATGAGCAGTTCTTC; cdr3_aa: CASSTIGGNEQFF
v_call: TRBV24-1; d_call: TRBD2; j_call: TRBJ2-3; clone_size: -; cdr3_nt: TGTGCCACCAGTGATAGGGACGGACTAGCGGGAGAAGATACGCAGTATTTT; cdr3_aa: CATSDRDGLAGEDTQYF
v_call: TRBV27; d_call: TRBD2; j_call: TRBJ2-7; clone_size: once; cdr3_nt: TGTGCCAGCAGTTACCGAGCTAGCGGGACCTACGAGCAGTACTTC; cdr3_aa: CASSYRASGTYEQYF
v_call: TRBV9; d_call: TRBD2; j_call: TRBJ2-7; clone_size: -; cdr3_nt: TGTGCCAGCAGCGTAGGGTCAGGAGCTAGCGGGAGTTTCGACGAGCAGTACTTC; cdr3_aa: CASSVGSGASGSFDEQYF
v_call: TRBV6-5; d_call: TRBD2; j_call: TRBJ2-1; clone_size: -; cdr3_nt: TGTGCCAGCAGCAGCGGGAGGGGGTACAATGAGCAGTTCTTC; cdr3_aa: CASSSGRGYNEQFF
v_call: TRBV7-9; d_call: -; j_call: TRBJ1-2; clone_size: -; cdr3_nt: TGTGCCAGCAGCTTAGAACTCATAGACTATGGCTACACCTTC; cdr3_aa: CASSLELIDYGYTF
v_call: TRBV11-2; d_call: TRBD2; j_call: TRBJ2-5; clone_size: -; cdr3_nt: TGTGCCAGCAGCTTAGCTAGCGGGAGGTACCAAGAGACCCAGTACTTC; cdr3_aa: CASSLASGRYQETQYF
v_call: TRBV11-2; d_call: -; j_call: TRBJ1-2; clone_size: -; cdr3_nt: TGTGCCAGCAGCCCAGACGGGAACGGGTATGGCTACACCTTC; cdr3_aa: CASSPDGNGYGYTF
v_call: TRBV19; d_call: -; j_call: TRBJ2-1; clone_size: -; cdr3_nt: TGTGCCAGTAGTGGACCGGGAAGATTGGGGTCTGGGCAGTTCTTC; cdr3_aa: CASSGPGRLGSGQFF
v_call: TRBV14; d_call: -; j_call: TRBJ1-3; clone_size: -; cdr3_nt: TGTGCCAGCAGGCAGCAGGGGTCTGGAAACACCATATATTTT; cdr3_aa: CASRQQGSGNTIYF
v_call: TRBV6-2/TRBV6-3; d_call: TRBD1; j_call: TRBJ2-2; clone_size: few; cdr3_nt: TGTGCCAGCAGTTACTCGACCCGGGACAGGGGGCCAAGGGAGCTGTTTTTT; cdr3_aa: CASSYSTRDRGPRELFF
v_call: TRBV23-1; d_call: -; j_call: TRBJ2-7; clone_size: -; cdr3_nt: TGCGCCAGCCCCCCCTTAGTTCCAGGGATCTACGAGCAGTACTTC; cdr3_aa: CASPPLVPGIYEQYF
v_call: TRBV6-5; d_call: -; j_call: TRBJ2-3; clone_size: few; cdr3_nt: TGTGCCAGCAGTTACGCGGAGAACTCCAATACGCAGTATTTT; cdr3_aa: CASSYAENSNTQYF
v_call: TRBV14; d_call: -; j_call: TRBJ1-1; clone_size: once; cdr3_nt: TGTGCCAGCAGCGCCAGGGTGCTCAACACTGAAGCTTTCTTT; cdr3_aa: CASSARVLNTEAFF
v_call: TRBV27; d_call: TRBD2; j_call: TRBJ2-4; clone_size: -; cdr3_nt: TGTGCCAGCAGTTCAAAGAAAACGGGACTAGCGGGCTCGGCCAAAAACATTCAGTACTTC; cdr3_aa: CASSSKKTGLAGSAKNIQYF
v_call: TRBV4-3; d_call: -; j_call: TRBJ2-7; clone_size: -; cdr3_nt: TGCGCCAGCAGCCAAGATTTGGACTCCACCTACGAGCAGTACTTC; cdr3_aa: CASSQDLDSTYEQYF
v_call: TRBV29-1; d_call: -; j_call: TRBJ2-2; clone_size: once; cdr3_nt: TGCAGCGTGCTCCGGGCCGGGGAGCTGTTTTTT; cdr3_aa: CSVLRAGELFF
v_call: TRBV4-1; d_call: TRBD1; j_call: TRBJ2-7; clone_size: -; cdr3_nt: TGCGCCAGCAGCGCATCCGGGACAGGGGTAGGTTACGAGCAGTACTTC; cdr3_aa: CASSASGTGVGYEQYF
v_call: TRBV6-4; d_call: -; j_call: TRBJ2-3; clone_size: -; cdr3_nt: TGTGCCAGCAGCCCCTCCCCGGCAGGGAAAGATACGCAGTATTTT; cdr3_aa: CASSPSPAGKDTQYF
v_call: TRBV6-2/TRBV6-3; d_call: -; j_call: TRBJ1-5; clone_size: -; cdr3_nt: TGTGCCAGCAGTTACTCGGGAGGGTATAGCAATCAGCCCCAGCATTTT; cdr3_aa: CASSYSGGYSNQPQHF
v_call: TRBV3-1/TRBV3-2; d_call: TRBD2; j_call: TRBJ2-7; clone_size: -; cdr3_nt: TGTGCCAGCAGCCAAGGCCCGGGGGGCTCCTACGAGCAGTACTTC; cdr3_aa: CASSQGPGGSYEQYF
v_call: TRBV6-5; d_call: TRBD2; j_call: TRBJ2-7; clone_size: -; cdr3_nt: TGTGCCAGCAGATCAGCGGGAGTGTCCTACGAGCAGTACTTC; cdr3_aa: CASRSAGVSYEQYF
v_call: TRBV18; d_call: -; j_call: TRBJ1-5; clone_size: once; cdr3_nt: TGTGCCAGCTCACCCGAGAGCAATCAGCCCCAGCATTTT; cdr3_aa: CASSPESNQPQHF
v_call: TRBV2; d_call: TRBD2; j_call: TRBJ2-1; clone_size: -; cdr3_nt: TGTGCCAGCATCGTTAGCGGGAGGAGTGAGCAGTTCTTC; cdr3_aa: CASIVSGRSEQFF
v_call: TRBV7-3; d_call: TRBD2; j_call: TRBJ2-7; clone_size: -; cdr3_nt: TGTGCCAGCAGCTTAGGACTAGCGGGAAACTACGAGCAGTACTTC; cdr3_aa: CASSLGLAGNYEQYF
v_call: TRBV3-1/TRBV3-2; d_call: -; j_call: TRBJ2-1; clone_size: -; cdr3_nt: TGTGCCAGCAGCCAAGATCCGACTGCGGTAGAGCAGTTCTTC; cdr3_aa: CASSQDPTAVEQFF
v_call: TRBV9; d_call: TRBD2; j_call: TRBJ2-1; clone_size: once; cdr3_nt: TGTGCCAGCAGCCGTAGCGGGTCGGGCGATGAGCAGTTCTTC; cdr3_aa: CASSRSGSGDEQFF
v_call: TRBV27; d_call: TRBD2; j_call: TRBJ2-3; clone_size: -; cdr3_nt: TGTGCCAGCAGTTCCGGGACTAGCGGGACCCCACCAGATACGCAGTATTTT; cdr3_aa: CASSSGTSGTPPDTQYF
v_call: TRBV9; d_call: -; j_call: TRBJ2-7; clone_size: -; cdr3_nt: TGTGCCAGCAGCGTAGTCGGGCAGGGAGGCGAGCAGTACTTC; cdr3_aa: CASSVVGQGGEQYF
v_call: TRBV2; d_call: -; j_call: TRBJ2-6; clone_size: once; cdr3_nt: TGTGCCAGCAGTGAAGCGCACGGCTCTGGGGCCAACGTCCTGACTTTC; cdr3_aa: CASSEAHGSGANVLTF
v_call: TRBV10-2; d_call: -; j_call: TRBJ1-4; clone_size: -; cdr3_nt: TGCGCCAGCTCGACAGACCCTAATGAAAAACTGTTTTTT; cdr3_aa: CASSTDPNEKLFF
v_call: TRBV6-2/TRBV6-3; d_call: -; j_call: TRBJ1-5; clone_size: -; cdr3_nt: TGTGCCAGCAACCCACAGGGATCTACTAGCAATCAGCCCCAGCATTTT; cdr3_aa: CASNPQGSTSNQPQHF
v_call: TRBV28; d_call: -; j_call: TRBJ2-7; clone_size: -; cdr3_nt: TGTGCCACCTCCCAGGGGAAAATCTCCGAGCAGTACTTC; cdr3_aa: CATSQGKISEQYF
v_call: TRBV5-1; d_call: -; j_call: TRBJ2-7; clone_size: -; cdr3_nt: TGCGCCAGCAGCCCACTCACCGGGACTTTTTTCGTAGGGTCCTACGAGCAGTACTTC; cdr3_aa: CASSPLTGTFFVGSYEQYF
v_call: TRBV9; d_call: TRBD2; j_call: TRBJ2-1; clone_size: -; cdr3_nt: TGTGCCAGCAGCTCCCGGGCTAGGGTCGGGACTAGCGGGATCAATGAGCAGTTCTTC; cdr3_aa: CASSSRARVGTSGINEQFF
v_call: TRBV3-1/TRBV3-2; d_call: TRBD2; j_call: TRBJ2-1; clone_size: -; cdr3_nt: TGTGCCAGCAGCCAAGATCCTCAGGCGGGAGCATACAATGAGCAGTTCTTC; cdr3_aa: CASSQDPQAGAYNEQFF
v_call: TRBV13; d_call: TRBD2; j_call: TRBJ2-2; clone_size: -; cdr3_nt: TGTGCCAGCGGGGAGGGCGGGAGAGTCAACACCGGGGAGCTGTTTTTT; cdr3_aa: CASGEGGRVNTGELFF